This T cell receptor (beta chain) is drawn from a study of T cell repertoires in cytomegalovirus infection. Across the whole study: CMV epitopes in the study were HLA-C-restricted (recently identified) and HLA-B-restricted (well studied). In public TCR beta signatures, there were indications of both CMV infection and matching HLA type.

The CDR3 has 16 amino acids. Germline CDR1 SEHNR, CDR2 FQNEAQ (reference sequence). The ends were cut back, 0 bases at V and 4 bases at J, with 13 bases in the middle. In its sample, this clonotype was seen a few times. No antigen is known for it. Study conclusions and caveats: HLA-C-restricted CMV-specific TCR beta clonotypes prevailed in the ex vivo response. There were carriers of CMV plus the relevant HLA, and cumulative public TCR beta family frequency identified them.

TCRdb redid the calling of the reads with MiXCR, one entry per CDR3 protein. The sample holds 900,000 to 950,000 distinct CDR3 sequences; under 40% are singletons and the top ten take roughly 13%. The starting material was cultured CD8+ T cells from PBMCs, obtained from culture after CMV antigen stimulation. The chain recombines TRBV7-9 with TRBJ2-1, with D perhaps being TRBD1 or TRBD2 (5 bases each). The sequence was collected from a human donor in good health (CMV status not recorded). Some clones in this sample may be carry-over from other donors' samples. This CDR3 is CASSLAGAEKYNEQFF. DNA of the CDR3: TGTGCCAGCAGCTTAGCCGGGGCGGAGAAATACAATGAGCAGTTCTTC.